This T cell receptor beta chain comes out of a study of cytomegalovirus exposure and HLA in healthy donors. Primers: 60 Vbeta forward and 13 Jbeta reverse. Sequencing used immunoSEQ multiplex PCR; TCRdb keeps in-frame clones, though not all of them. Among more than 95,000 clones listed, approximately 10% were seen once. The CDR3 has 13 residues. CDR1 and CDR2 from the germline V gene are ENHRY and SYGVKD. The germline V and J ends were trimmed by 7 bases and 0 bases, with 9 bases remaining between them. The TCR sequence derives from a woman younger than 35 in good health and CMV-seropositive. Sequencing was done on a sample of PBMCs. The chain couples TRBV10-3 to TRBJ1-1, with D possibly matching TRBD1 (5 bases). The CDR3 nucleotides read TGTGCCATCACCAAGACAGTGAACACTGAAGCTTTCTTT. It codes for CAITKTVNTEAFF.